The rows below give T cell receptor beta chains drawn from one sample of a study of OX40 agonist ivuxolimab in advanced cancers. Clones were read by immunoSEQ multiplex PCR, and TCRdb kept only the in-frame ones, dropping some. The sample includes some 100,000 clones, approximately 91% of them seen just once. Here the sequenced sample was CD4+ or CD8+ T cells sorted from blood, taken in a trial of the OX40 agonist ivuxolimab. The source is an adult with an advanced solid tumor such as melanoma, head and neck, liver or kidney cancer. CDR3s include the opening cysteine and the closing phenylalanine or tryptophan. A D gene is named only where the DNA matches it firmly. Only some rows state a clone size, as once, few, many or a class for expanded clones.

d_call clone_size v_call cdr3_aa
TRBD2 - TRBV5-1 CASSQPGLAGGWSYEQYF
TRBD1 - TRBV5-1 CASSPGQGNTGELFF
TRBD1 - TRBV2 CASSDVGGTNEKLFF
- - TRBV2 CASSVRQNYNEQFF
TRBD1 - TRBV19 CASSIGTELHQPQHF
TRBD1 - TRBV11-2 CASHRGTNTEAFF
- - TRBV6-5 CASSYRPDQPQHF
TRBD2 - TRBV7-2 CASRPGLASYEQYF
- - TRBV9 CASSVGATSDYGYTF
- once TRBV4-1 CASSQDLLRYDSNQPQHF
TRBD1 - TRBV7-9 CASSSGQGKWADTQYF
- once TRBV9 CASSVSPDSTYGYTF
- - TRBV2 CASSVGGGYTF
TRBD1 - TRBV5-1 CASSSTGGAGREAFF
- - TRBV29-1 CSVRPSLGGYTF
- - TRBV10-1 CASSPRPGGELFF
- - TRBV13 CASSSPLQRNLNYGYTF
- medium-sized TRBV30 CAWSPESWGYEQYF
TRBD1 - TRBV27 CASSFQGVYSYEQYF
- - TRBV4-3 CASSQDRGRSQHF
- - TRBV19 CASSAQVATNEKLFF
- - TRBV6-5 CASRPNQETQYF
TRBD2 - TRBV6-6 CASRPGTRMPYNEQFF
TRBD2 - TRBV5-4 CASSSTGTRAQREQFF
- - TRBV28 CASSRELAYNEQFF
TRBD2 - TRBV19 CASIASGTYEQYF
- medium-sized TRBV5-1 CASSPQGMNTEAFF
- - TRBV27 CASSPDTPTNEKLFF
TRBD1 - TRBV28 CATSPGTGFEETQYF
TRBD1 once TRBV19 CASTRGGQEGFGGYTF
- - TRBV5-8 CASSLAWKGTEAFF
TRBD1 - TRBV28 CASRHGTGGNQPQHF
- - TRBV14 CASSQDSNQPQHF
- - TRBV10-3 CAISPNGVTGYTF
- - TRBV7-2 CASSLDRTGQAFF
TRBD1 - TRBV28 CASSSWGQGTSGANVLTF
TRBD1 - TRBV11-1 CASSPGQGPNEQFF
- - TRBV6-6 CASSYDSTVYNEQFF
- - TRBV28 CASRTDLNTGELFF
- - TRBV7-9 CASSSERGLRGDTQYF
- - TRBV5-1 CASSLLGSGQETQYF
- - TRBV2 CASRDLRENYGYTF
TRBD1 few TRBV2 CASSDPDRGGYTF
- few TRBV6-1 CASKALNSGNTIYF
- once TRBV18 CASSPFDRNTEAFF
- - TRBV29-1 CSGDRGGYTEAFF
- - TRBV7-9 CASSLDGVRQPQHF
- once TRBV7-2 CASSWAGANTEAFF
- - TRBV5-4 CASSFTWSRHRSGNTIYF
- - TRBV7-9 CASLLTPSTDTQYF
TRBD1 - TRBV6-4 CASSPDRDGANVLTF
- - TRBV6-6 CASSYSMRNTEAFF
- - TRBV9 CASSPRGAPNTGELFF
TRBD2 - TRBV4-3 CASSQDGGRVRAQYF
- few TRBV5-1 CASSLEGLGNTIYF